This T cell receptor beta chain comes out of a study of T cells in Graves' hyperthyroidism and ophthalmopathy (dated 2019 in TCRdb). About the study as a whole: Peripheral blood samples were taken at the time of initial diagnosis, prior to any treatment. To identify distinguishing TCR V-J signatures, a discovery cohort of about 100 patients was used, comprising 40 to 45 with Graves' ophthalmopathy and around 60 with stable Graves' hyperthyroidism. Whether ophthalmopathy could be predicted prospectively was tested in an independent validation cohort made up of roughly 19 hyperthyroidism patients plus 17 patients who later progressed to ophthalmopathy. For training and testing, the approximately 97 patients in the discovery cohort were randomly divided in a 7:3 ratio. In several Graves' hyperthyroidism patients, the study also compared T-cell repertoires from thyroid tissue with T-cell repertoires from blood. After blood sampling, hyperthyroidism patients were treated with methimazole at a starting dose of 30 mg daily, and ophthalmopathy patients were treated with high-dose intravenous methylprednisolone. TCR Vbeta CDR3 sequencing of approximately 140 peripheral blood samples (over 40 ophthalmopathy, some 75 hyperthyroidism and roughly 17 progressor patients) is reported in the paper. Results and caveats for the whole study, not just this receptor: In cross-validation, a model built on a 13 V-J signature told ophthalmopathy apart from stable hyperthyroidism with over 85% sensitivity and around 84% specificity, and in testing the same model reached 80%/75%. During validation, the model predicted progression to ophthalmopathy a median of around 6 months ahead of onset, with roughly 65% sensitivity and more than 72% specificity. Blood samples also contained most of the expanded thyroid clonotypes (frequency above 0.001), which suggests that blood repertoires may reflect thyroid immune responses. No statistical method was used to set the sample size in advance, and investigators knew the group allocation.

Ophthalmopathy patients had moderately to severely active disease, with a Clinical Activity Score of 3 or more, a NOSPECS grade of 4 or more, and a disease duration of less than 3 months. Patients with uncontrolled infections, other autoimmune diseases, pregnancy or lactation were excluded. Diagnoses were established on the basis of clinical symptoms, serum thyroxine and TRAb, thyroid ultrasound, and orbital computed tomography. PBMCs were separated from roughly 10 ml of fresh peripheral blood using Ficoll-Paque density gradient centrifugation. Trizol reagent was used to extract total RNA, and RNA quality was then checked on an Agilent 2100 Bioanalyzer. In its sample, this clonotype was seen a few times. What this receptor recognizes is not known. With a much larger clone just one base away, this may be a read error. The TCR beta CDR3 regions were amplified from RNA transcripts. The TCR CDR3 was subjected to a first round of RT-PCR using the HTBI primer set and the Qiagen OneStep RT-PCR kit. Libraries were constructed in a second round of multiplex PCR, after which size selection and purification were carried out. The libraries were sequenced on an Illumina HiSeq2000 using paired-end 100 bp reads. On the study's bioinformatics: Raw data were processed with SOAPnuke, discarding reads with adapters, uncalled bases, mean Phred below 15, or no exact constant-primer or identifier match. High-quality paired reads were merged with COPE v1.2.5, and unique nucleotide sequences were defined as clonotypes. Clonotypes were aligned to IMGT TRBV, TRBD and TRBJ reference segments using MiTCR v1.1. The analysis included only V-J combinations with a frequency above 0.0001, which together covered over 98% of the repertoires. A TCS score was defined as the ratio between F50 (clonal expansion) and ExV (chaos), using BLOSUM62-based TCRdist between CDR3 peptides within each V-J. Welch's t-statistics and random forest reduced around 550 V-J features to fewer than 15, which were used in a naive Bayes classifier (R e1071). TCRdb's own reprocessing of the public reads used fastp at Q25 and MiXCR and kept productive beta chains. Each CDR3 protein gets just one entry, which takes the most common genes and DNA from the rows behind it. TCRdb's processing, not the study's, gives the V and J calls here. Across this sample there are 200,000 to 300,000 distinct CDR3 sequences, with roughly 15% seen only once. The top ten hold around 30% of the sample.

CDR1 KGHSH and CDR2 LQKENI are derived from the germline V gene. Including cysteine and phenylalanine, the CDR3 has 15 amino acids. CDR3 DNA only is kept here, 45 bases in frame from base 1. This clonotype originated in a woman younger than 30 with Graves' ophthalmopathy. The sequencing input was blood. The receptor chain draws on TRBV18 and TRBJ1-1; 10 bases in the junction line up with TRBD1. In nucleotide form, the sequence is TGTGCCAGCTCATGGACAGGGGGTAGGAACACTGAAGCTTCCTTT. Protein translation: CASSWTGGRNTEASF.